These 24 T cell receptor beta chains were all obtained from the same sample, sequenced in a study of blood T cells in healthy people across ages. It was with a sample-barcoded 5' primer and a J-beta primer mix that a second PCR of roughly 6 to 12 cycles was run. Each CDR3 protein is one row after TCRdb ran MiXCR on the 5' RACE reads. The sample lists about 930,000 distinct CDR3 sequences, 25% to 30% occurring once. This sample also appeared in a second study, on T cells of mothers and their children.

Input material: blood. The receptors were gathered from a woman between 40 and 55 years old in good health.

This clonotype was counted at least ten times. The chain carries TRBV4-3 and TRBJ1-1; D is uncertain. V gave up 1 base and J gave up 5 bases, with 11 bases separating them. There are 14 residues in the CDR3. Germline assignment: CDR1 LGHNA and CDR2 YSLEER. This CDR3 reads CASSQAGFLTEAFF. The CDR3 DNA reads as TGCGCCAGCAGCCAAGCCGGGTTTTTGACTGAAGCTTTCTTT.

Notes on this clonotype: Being one base from a much bigger clone, this may be a read error. This chain joins TRBV7-7 and TRBJ2-5; D tentatively fits TRBD1 or TRBD2 (5 bases each). The J call is doubtful: the DNA matches TRBJ2-1 better. Germline-derived CDR1 and CDR2 are SSHAT and FNYEAQ (reference sequence). The CDR3 loop spans 15 amino acids. The CDR3 sequence is CASSLVPGMGETQFF. The CDR3 DNA is TGTGCTAGCAGCTTAGTTCCGGGGATGGGGGAGACCCAGTTCTTC.

Details on this clonotype: This may be a read error, as it is one base from a much larger clone. The chain employs TRBV2 and TRBJ2-7; D may be TRBD1 or TRBD2 (5 bases each). This CDR3 has 13 amino acids. Germline assignment: CDR1 SNHLY and CDR2 FYNNEI. DNA of the CDR3: TGTGCCAGCAATCGGGACCCATCCTACGGGCAGTACTTC. It codes for CASNRDPSYGQYF.

In its sample, this clonotype was seen a few times. An end of the junction differs from the germline gene, which may be a read error. The CDR3 DNA follows: TGTGCTAGCAGCTTAGGACTGGCGGGGACAACCCAAGAGACCCAGTACTTC. As protein: CASSLGLAGTTQETQYF. V and J are TRBV7-7 and TRBJ2-5; D is possibly TRBD1 or TRBD2 (6 bases each). From germline, CDR1 is SSHAT and CDR2 FNYEAQ (reference sequence). There are 17 residues in the CDR3.

The genes are TRBV2 and TRBJ2-2, with D uncertain. The germline V gene has CDR1 SNHLY and CDR2 FYNNEI. CDR3 length equals 14 residues. V shed 6 bases and J shed 1 base, with 9 bases lying between them. The CDR3 region has the DNA TGTGCCAGCAGCCCGGACCTGAACACCGGGGAGCTGTTTTTT. This encodes CASSPDLNTGELFF.

V gene TRBV3-1 combines with J gene TRBJ2-4; 8 bases map to TRBD2. The CDR3 sequence is 14 residues long. The V segment lost 1 base and the J segment 13 bases; nucleotides outside the gene matches: 9. Germline-derived CDR1 and CDR2 are LGHDT and YNNKEL (reference sequence). CDR3 nucleotides: TGTGCCAGCAGCCAAGCACTAGCGGTGGGGGAGCAGTACTTC. Translating it yields CASSQALAVGEQYF.

This clonotype was found a few times. This sequence joins TRBV2 and TRBJ1-5; 7 bases map to TRBD1. This CDR3 spans 14 amino acids. In germline, CDR1 is SNHLY, CDR2 FYNNEI. The trim removed 5 bases at V and 7 bases at J, leaving 8 bases unmatched. The CDR3 sequence is CASSPDRMGQPQHF. The CDR3 nucleotides read TGTGCCAGCAGTCCGGACAGGATGGGGCAGCCCCAGCATTTT.

This sequence joins TRBV30 and TRBJ1-5; 9 bases are shared with TRBD1. V lost 2 bases to trimming and J lost 7 bases; unmatched junction nucleotides: 3. CDR1 is GTSNPN and CDR2 is SVGIG in the germline V gene (reference sequence). This CDR3 region has 13 residues. The CDR3 DNA reads TGTGCCTGGAGTCGGGGACAGGGACAGCCCCAGCATTTT. Translation gives CAWSRGQGQPQHF.

This clonotype was seen many times. This chain connects TRBV4-1 to TRBJ2-7; TRBD1 aligns across 12 bases. Germline assignment: CDR1 MGHRA and CDR2 YSYEKL. The J segment lost 6 bases and the V segment lost 1 base, leaving 13 bases of the junction unmatched. The CDR3 is made up of 18 amino acids. The chain's CDR3 is CASSQGSRTGTGGSEQYF. CDR3 bases: TGCGCCAGCAGCCAAGGAAGTCGAACGGGGACAGGGGGCTCCGAGCAGTACTTC.

This clonotype was seen repeatedly, ten times or more. This chain links TRBV6-6 with TRBJ2-1; the match to TRBD2 covers 10 bases. CDR1 is MNHNY and CDR2 is SVGAGI in the germline V gene (reference sequence). There are 15 residues in the CDR3. Losses at the gene ends were 4 bases for V and 7 bases for J; bases not matched to a gene: 7. The CDR3 loop reads CASSSLPGLANEQFF. The CDR3 nucleotides are TGTGCCAGCAGTTCATTACCGGGACTAGCGAATGAGCAGTTCTTC.

The chain joins TRBV12-3 or TRBV12-4 to TRBJ1-5; maybe TRBD1 (5 bases). V was pared by 4 bases and J by 3 bases, with 16 bases between. CDR3 length equals 16 residues. The CDR3 protein is CASSSFSGAYNQPQHF. DNA for the CDR3: TGTGCCAGCAGTTCCTTCTCCGGGGCTTACAATCAGCCCCAGCATTTT.

In its sample, this clonotype was seen a few times. This sequence joins TRBV27 and TRBJ1-2; 10 bases fit TRBD1. V gave up 5 bases and J gave up 4 bases; unmatched junction bases: 7. Per the germline V gene, CDR1 is MNHEY and CDR2 is SMNVEV (reference sequence). The CDR3 loop spans 15 amino acids. CDR3 amino acids: CASSQGTGAIYGYTF. The CDR3 bases are TGTGCCAGCAGTCAAGGGACAGGGGCCATCTATGGCTACACCTTC.

The chain combines TRBV7-9 with TRBJ2-5, with TRBD2 as a possible D gene (6 bases). V was cut by 6 bases and J by 3 bases, with 11 bases left in between. Germline CDR1 is SEHNR and CDR2 is FQNEAQ (reference sequence). This CDR3 spans 13 amino acids. Here the CDR3 reads CASSRDFKETQYF. CDR3 sequence (DNA): TGTGCCAGCAGTCGGGACTTTAAAGAGACCCAGTACTTC.

This clonotype was observed many times. This chain connects TRBV20-1 to TRBJ1-2; D may be TRBD1 (5 bases). The CDR3 sequence is 13 residues long. Germline values: CDR1 DFQATT, CDR2 SNEGSKA (reference sequence). V was cut by 7 bases and J by 1 base, with 13 bases left in between. The CDR3 sequence: CSGGQGVNYGYTF. The CDR3 DNA reads as TGCAGTGGGGGCCAGGGTGTTAACTATGGCTACACCTTC.

This clonotype came up a few times. This sequence joins TRBV15 and TRBJ2-1, with TRBD2 identical over 8 bases. CDR1 and CDR2 from the germline V gene are LNHNV and YYDKDF (reference sequence). The CDR3 runs to 16 residues. Trimming took 3 bases from V and 1 from J; bases not matched to a gene: 5. CDR3 residues: CATSRIIAGSYNEQFF. In nucleotides, the CDR3 is TGTGCCACCAGCAGGATTATAGCGGGGTCCTACAATGAGCAGTTCTTC.

V is TRBV7-3 and J is TRBJ2-2; 10 bases are a match to TRBD1. Germline CDR1 and CDR2: SGHTA and FQGTGA. With V trimmed by 4 bases and J by 5 bases, 7 bases remained unmatched. The length of the CDR3 is 16 residues. The CDR3 DNA sequence: TGTGCCAGCAGCTCGGGACAGGGGATTGGGACCGGGGAGCTGTTTTTT. Its protein is CASSSGQGIGTGELFF. Together with reference TRBV7-3 and TRBJ2-2, the CDR3 gives the full variable domain: GAGVSQTPSNKVTEKGKYVELRCDPISGHTALYWYRQSLGQGPEFLIYFQGTGAADDSGLPNDRFFAVRPEGSVSTLKIQRTERGDSAVYLCASSSGQGIGTGELFFGEGSRLTVL.

The V gene is TRBV6-1, the J gene TRBJ2-7; TRBD2 matches at 14 bases. CDR1 MNHNS and CDR2 SASEGT come from the germline V gene. V was clipped by 3 bases and J by 3 bases; unmatched bases: 7. The CDR3 sequence is 17 residues long. DNA for the CDR3: TGTGCCAGCAGTGATGAAGGGACTAGCGGGGGCTTCTACGAGCAGTACTTC. Its translation is CASSDEGTSGGFYEQYF.

The table lists this clonotype with many counts. The rearrangement uses TRBV12-3 or TRBV12-4 and TRBJ2-6, with D possibly being TRBD2 (5 bases). This CDR3 spans 16 amino acids. The V end was cut by 7 bases, the J end by 2 bases, with 15 bases between. The CDR3 DNA follows: TGTGCCAGCACCGAGGGCAGTATTGCTGGGGCCAACGTCCTGACTTTC. Translation gives CASTEGSIAGANVLTF.

This clonotype was detected only a few times. For the CDR3, the DNA is TGCAGTGCTAGAGTGTTCGGAAATCAGCCCCAGCATTTT. It translates to CSARVFGNQPQHF. The V and J genes are TRBV20-1 and TRBJ1-5, with D uncertain. This CDR3 is 13 amino acids long. Trimming removed 1 base at V and 4 bases at J, with 8 bases between. Germline CDR1 DFQATT, CDR2 SNEGSKA (reference sequence).

The chain employs TRBV5-6 and TRBJ2-5, with TRBD2 identical over 7 bases. Germline values: CDR1 SGHDT, CDR2 YYEEEE. V dropped 3 bases and J dropped 7; count of bases not matched to a gene: 12. The CDR3 consists of 15 residues. CDR3 DNA sequence: TGTGCCAGCAGCTGGCGACTAGCACCCACCGGGACCCAGTACTTC. Residues: CASSWRLAPTGTQYF. Full variable domain (outside the CDR3, taken from reference TRBV5-6 and TRBJ2-5): DAGVTQSPTHLIKTRGQQVTLRCSPKSGHDTVSWYQQALGQGPQFIFQYYEEEERQRGNFPDRFSGHQFPNYSSELNVNALLLGDSALYLCASSWRLAPTGTQYFGPGTRLLVL.

Turning to this clonotype: At one end the junction does not follow the germline gene, possibly because of a read error. The chain links TRBV5-1 to TRBJ1-2; 7 nucleotides line up with TRBD1. This CDR3 is built from 14 residues. From germline, CDR1 is SGHRS and CDR2 YFSETQ. The CDR3 here is CASSLAGGDYGCTF. CDR3 DNA: TGCGCCAGCAGCTTGGCAGGGGGTGACTATGGCTGCACCTTC.

This clonotype occurred many times. The CDR3 DNA sequence: TGCAGTGCTGGACTAGCGGGGGGGCCCACAGATACGCAGTATTTT. Amino acids: CSAGLAGGPTDTQYF. This chain joins TRBV20-1 and TRBJ2-3; TRBD2 agrees at 15 bases. Trimming took 5 bases from V and 2 from J; bases not matched to a gene: 2. CDR3 length: 15 amino acids. In germline, CDR1 is DFQATT, CDR2 SNEGSKA (reference sequence).

This clonotype appeared a few times. The V gene is TRBV7-2, the J gene TRBJ2-5; D is perhaps TRBD2 (5 bases). Germline CDR1 and CDR2: SGHTA and FQGNSA. The length of the CDR3 is 15 residues. The V and J ends lost 5 bases and 0 bases respectively, with 13 bases between them. As DNA, the CDR3 is TGTGCCAGCAGCCCCAGCGGATTCAACCAAGAGACCCAGTACTTC. Its translation: CASSPSGFNQETQYF.

The chain links TRBV9 to TRBJ1-6, with 7 positions matching TRBD1. Trimming at V came to 3 bases and at J to 7 bases, leaving 7 bases not matched to a gene. This CDR3 contains 15 residues. CDR1 and CDR2 (germline): SGDLS, YYNGEE. CDR3 residues: CASSAHGTANSPLHF. CDR3 bases: TGTGCCAGCAGCGCCCACGGGACAGCCAATTCACCCCTCCACTTT.